A selection of T cell receptor beta chains follows, all from one sample in a study of T cell repertoires in cytomegalovirus infection. TCRdb recomputed calls from the reads with MiXCR, one row per CDR3 protein. The table has hundreds of thousands of distinct CDR3 sequences, roughly 30% seen once; the top ten hold around 15%. Source material: PBMCs. All receptors come from a human donor in good health (CMV status not recorded). Some clones in this sample may be carry-over from other donors' samples. Both conserved end residues are part of each CDR3. The order of the fields is CDR3 protein, CDR3 DNA, clone size, D gene, V gene, J gene. A D gene is named only where the DNA matches it firmly. Where a row states a size, it is once, few, many or the class of an expanded clone; other rows omit it.

cdr3_aa: CASRAWDSSSGNTIYF; cdr3_nt: TGTGCCAGCAGAGCCTGGGACAGTAGCTCTGGAAACACCATATATTTT; clone_size: few; d_call: TRBD1; v_call: TRBV6-5; j_call: TRBJ1-3
cdr3_aa: CASSSADISGITEAFF; cdr3_nt: TGTGCCAGCAGCTCCGCGGACATTTCGGGAATCACTGAAGCTTTCTTT; clone_size: many; d_call: .; v_call: TRBV7-8; j_call: TRBJ1-1
cdr3_aa: CASSLVRRSGETQYF; cdr3_nt: TGTGCCAGCAGCTTAGTCAGAAGGTCGGGAGAGACCCAGTACTTC; clone_size: .; d_call: .; v_call: TRBV11-2; j_call: TRBJ2-5
cdr3_aa: CASSPLENQPQHF; cdr3_nt: TGTGCCAGCAGCCCCCTGGAAAATCAGCCCCAGCATTTT; clone_size: few; d_call: .; v_call: TRBV7-9; j_call: TRBJ1-5
cdr3_aa: CAISDLAQETQYF; cdr3_nt: TGTGCCATCAGTGATCTGGCCCAAGAGACCCAGTACTTC; clone_size: .; d_call: .; v_call: TRBV10-3; j_call: TRBJ2-5
cdr3_aa: CASRRGMNTEAFF; cdr3_nt: TGTGCCAGCAGGAGGGGGATGAACACTGAAGCTTTCTTT; clone_size: .; d_call: .; v_call: TRBV12-3/TRBV12-4; j_call: TRBJ1-1
cdr3_aa: CASSPDLDSSGAFF; cdr3_nt: TGTGCCAGCTCACCTGACTTGGACAGTTCGGGAGCTTTCTTT; clone_size: .; d_call: .; v_call: TRBV18; j_call: TRBJ1-1
cdr3_aa: CASSLASSALETQYF; cdr3_nt: TGTGCCAGCAGTTTAGCGTCTAGTGCCCTGGAGACCCAGTACTTC; clone_size: .; d_call: .; v_call: TRBV12-3/TRBV12-4; j_call: TRBJ2-5
cdr3_aa: CASSILQENSPLHF; cdr3_nt: TGTGCCAGTAGTATTCTACAGGAAAATTCACCCCTCCACTTT; clone_size: .; d_call: .; v_call: TRBV19; j_call: TRBJ1-6
cdr3_aa: CASSPPDGGYTF; cdr3_nt: TGTGCCAGCTCACCACCGGATGGTGGCTACACCTTC; clone_size: few; d_call: .; v_call: TRBV18; j_call: TRBJ1-2
cdr3_aa: CASSLGQNTDTQYF; cdr3_nt: TGTGCCAGCTCCTTGGGCCAGAACACAGATACGCAGTATTTT; clone_size: few; d_call: .; v_call: TRBV12-3/TRBV12-4; j_call: TRBJ2-3
cdr3_aa: CASTLAGGSDTQDF; cdr3_nt: TGTGCCAGTACATTAGCGGGGGGCTCAGATACTCAGGATTTT; clone_size: once; d_call: TRBD2; v_call: TRBV19; j_call: TRBJ2-3
cdr3_aa: CSASGTGESYEQYF; cdr3_nt: TGCAGTGCTTCCGGGACAGGGGAATCCTACGAGCAGTACTTC; clone_size: .; d_call: TRBD1; v_call: TRBV20-1; j_call: TRBJ2-7
cdr3_aa: CASSSQGEKLFF; cdr3_nt: TGTGCCAGCAGTTCTCAAGGTGAAAAACTGTTTTTT; clone_size: few; d_call: .; v_call: TRBV12-3/TRBV12-4; j_call: TRBJ1-4
cdr3_aa: CSASPPLAGVRDTHYF; cdr3_nt: TGCAGTGCCAGCCCCCCTCTAGCGGGGGTCCGAGATACGCATTATTTT; clone_size: once; d_call: TRBD2; v_call: TRBV20-1; j_call: TRBJ2-3
cdr3_aa: CASSEFGNTIYF; cdr3_nt: TGTGCCAGCAGTGAATTTGGAAACACCATATATTTT; clone_size: few; d_call: .; v_call: TRBV25-1; j_call: TRBJ1-3
cdr3_aa: CASSLESHLTPLHF; cdr3_nt: TGTGCCAGCAGCTTAGAATCCCATCTAACACCCCTCCACTTT; clone_size: many; d_call: .; v_call: TRBV7-2; j_call: TRBJ1-6
cdr3_aa: CASSSLTSYEQYF; cdr3_nt: TGTGCCAGCAGCTCCCTAACGTCCTACGAGCAGTACTTC; clone_size: .; d_call: .; v_call: TRBV7-9; j_call: TRBJ2-7
cdr3_aa: CASSFSAGTGFLNTEAFF; cdr3_nt: TGCGCCAGCAGCTTCTCGGCCGGGACAGGGTTTTTGAACACTGAAGCTTTCTTT; clone_size: .; d_call: TRBD1; v_call: TRBV5-1; j_call: TRBJ1-1
cdr3_aa: CASSLESRNTWSNSPLHF; cdr3_nt: TGTGCCAGCAGCTTAGAATCCCGTAATACCTGGAGTAATTCACCCCTCCACTTT; clone_size: many; d_call: .; v_call: TRBV7-2; j_call: TRBJ1-6
cdr3_aa: CASSESGSYGYTF; cdr3_nt: TGTGCCAGCAGTGAATCAGGGTCCTATGGCTACACCTTC; clone_size: .; d_call: .; v_call: TRBV6-1; j_call: TRBJ1-2
cdr3_aa: CASTGRGSTEAFF; cdr3_nt: TGTGCCAGCACCGGGAGGGGCAGCACTGAAGCTTTCTTT; clone_size: many; d_call: .; v_call: TRBV12-3/TRBV12-4; j_call: TRBJ1-1
cdr3_aa: CASTRETDTQYF; cdr3_nt: TGTGCCAGCACGAGAGAGACAGATACGCAGTATTTT; clone_size: few; d_call: .; v_call: TRBV6-6; j_call: TRBJ2-3
cdr3_aa: CASSIVADSNQPQHF; cdr3_nt: TGTGCCAGTAGTATAGTGGCAGATAGCAATCAGCCCCAGCATTTT; clone_size: .; d_call: .; v_call: TRBV19; j_call: TRBJ1-5
cdr3_aa: CASSQDRQAEAFF; cdr3_nt: TGTGCCAGCAGCCAAGATCGGCAGGCAGAAGCTTTCTTT; clone_size: few; d_call: .; v_call: TRBV4-2; j_call: TRBJ1-1
cdr3_aa: CASKTGYGRTEAFF; cdr3_nt: TGTGCCAGCAAGACAGGGTACGGTAGGACTGAAGCTTTCTTT; clone_size: few; d_call: TRBD1; v_call: TRBV6-6; j_call: TRBJ1-1
cdr3_aa: CASSSRQPANYGYTF; cdr3_nt: TGTGCCAGCAGCTCAAGACAGCCAGCTAACTATGGCTACACCTTC; clone_size: few; d_call: .; v_call: TRBV7-2; j_call: TRBJ1-2
cdr3_aa: CASSLKGGRSPSKEQFF; cdr3_nt: TGTGCCAGCAGCTTAAAAGGGGGGAGGTCCCCATCCAAGGAGCAGTTCTTC; clone_size: many; d_call: .; v_call: TRBV7-8; j_call: TRBJ2-1
cdr3_aa: CASSLGTDPYNEQFF; cdr3_nt: TGTGCCAGCAGCTTGGGGACGGACCCTTACAATGAGCAGTTCTTC; clone_size: .; d_call: .; v_call: TRBV5-4; j_call: TRBJ2-1